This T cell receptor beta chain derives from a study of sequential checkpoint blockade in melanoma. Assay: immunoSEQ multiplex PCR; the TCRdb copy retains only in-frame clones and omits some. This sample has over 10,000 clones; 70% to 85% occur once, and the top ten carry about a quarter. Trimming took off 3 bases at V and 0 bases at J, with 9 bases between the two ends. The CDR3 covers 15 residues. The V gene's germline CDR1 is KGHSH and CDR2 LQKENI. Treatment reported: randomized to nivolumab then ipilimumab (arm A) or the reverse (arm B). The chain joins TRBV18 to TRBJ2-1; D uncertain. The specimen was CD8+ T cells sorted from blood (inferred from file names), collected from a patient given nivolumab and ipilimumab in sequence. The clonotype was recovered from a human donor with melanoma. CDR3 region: CASSPSGGSYNEQFF. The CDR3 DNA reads TGTGCCAGCTCACCCTCAGGTGGCTCCTACAATGAGCAGTTCTTC.